Presented here are 6 T cell receptor beta chains from one specimen sequenced in a study of Graves' ophthalmopathy and Graves' hyperthyroidism. The TCR beta CDR3 regions underwent amplification from RNA transcripts. A first-round RT-PCR used HTBI primers, followed by a second-round multiplex PCR. MiXCR was run by TCRdb on the multiplex PCR reads, yielding one entry per CDR3 protein. The sample records approximately 480,000 distinct CDR3 sequences, 13% to 15% being singletons. Sequencing was done on a sample of blood. Every receptor here comes from a woman aged 30 to 39 with Graves' ophthalmopathy.

This clonotype was detected ten times or more. The V call is TRBV12-3 or TRBV12-4, the J call TRBJ2-7; TRBD1 aligns across 10 bases. V shed 5 bases, J shed 1 base, and the junction held 2 bases outside the gene matches. The length of the CDR3 is 14 residues. The DNA of the CDR3 is TGTGCCAGCAGTAAGGGACAGGGGTCCTACGAGCAGTACTTC. Protein product: CASSKGQGSYEQYF.

This clonotype turned up a few times. The chain uses TRBV9 and TRBJ1-1, with 9 bases matching TRBD1. Germline V gene lookup returns CDR1 SGDLS and CDR2 YYNGEE. After removal of 5 bases from V and 4 bases from J, the junction contained 6 bases not matched to a gene. There are 14 residues in the CDR3. The CDR3 spells CASSQQGAGTEAFF. The CDR3 DNA reads TGTGCCAGCAGTCAACAGGGGGCTGGCACTGAAGCTTTCTTT.

This chain uses TRBV29-1 with TRBJ2-5; no clear D gene. The CDR3 has 12 amino acids. Trimming removed 2 bases at V and 5 bases at J, with 9 bases between. CDR1 is SQVTM and CDR2 is ANQGSEA in the germline V gene. The CDR3 DNA reads as TGCAGCGTTGAATGGGGTAGCGAGACCCAGTACTTC. Protein product: CSVEWGSETQYF.

The genes are TRBV5-1 and TRBJ1-2; D is uncertain. Trimming took 0 bases from V and 4 from J, leaving 7 bases between them. The CDR3 extends over 13 amino acids. Germline CDR1 and CDR2: SGHRS and YFSETQ. The CDR3 DNA sequence: TGCGCCAGCAGCTTGGACAACCTCTATGGCTACACCTTC. Its translation: CASSLDNLYGYTF.

This clonotype was seen ten or more times. The chain employs TRBV6-1 and TRBJ2-7, with 9 bases identical to TRBD2. The CDR3 length is 15 residues. The J segment lost 6 bases and the V segment lost 6 bases, leaving 12 bases of the junction unmatched. The germline V gene encodes CDR1 MNHNS and CDR2 SASEGT. CDR3 DNA sequence: TGTGCCAGCAGAAAAGATCCGGGACTAGCTGGCGAGCAGTACTTC. Its translation is CASRKDPGLAGEQYF.

The chain joins TRBV12-3 or TRBV12-4 to TRBJ1-5; D might be TRBD1 (6 bases). This CDR3 has 15 residues. The germline V and J ends were trimmed by 1 base and 7 bases, with 14 bases remaining between them. CDR3 loop: CASSLGRGADQPQHF. CDR3 coding DNA: TGTGCCAGCAGTTTAGGCAGGGGCGCTGACCAGCCCCAGCATTTT.